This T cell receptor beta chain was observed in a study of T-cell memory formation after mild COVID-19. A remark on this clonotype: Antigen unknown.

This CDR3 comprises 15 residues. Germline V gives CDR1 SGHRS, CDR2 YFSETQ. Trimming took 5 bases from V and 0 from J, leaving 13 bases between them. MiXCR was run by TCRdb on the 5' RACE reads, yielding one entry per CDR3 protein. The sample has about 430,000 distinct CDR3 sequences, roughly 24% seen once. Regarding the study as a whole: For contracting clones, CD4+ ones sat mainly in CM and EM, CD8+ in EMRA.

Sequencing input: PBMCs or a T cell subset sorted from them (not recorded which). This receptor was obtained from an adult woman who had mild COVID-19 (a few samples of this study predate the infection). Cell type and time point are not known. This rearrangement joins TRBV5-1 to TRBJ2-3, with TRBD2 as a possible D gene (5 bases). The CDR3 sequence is CASRRVSSSTDTQYF. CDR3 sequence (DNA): TGCGCCAGCAGGAGGGTTAGCTCTAGCACAGATACGCAGTATTTT.